This T cell receptor (beta chain) was sequenced in a study of T cell repertoires in cytomegalovirus infection. As for the study in general: A matching HLA type, together with CMV infection, was signaled by public TCR beta signatures.

In germline, CDR1 is KGHDR, CDR2 SFDVKD. The CDR3 spans 14 residues. The ends were cut back, 3 bases at V and 4 bases at J, with 11 bases in the middle. TCRdb reprocessed the reads via MiXCR and lists one record per CDR3 protein. Among under 250,000 distinct CDR3 sequences, roughly an eighth were seen once, and the ten largest hold approximately 1.6%. This clonotype has just a few counts. Its antigen is as yet unknown. Overall study results and limits: There were carriers of CMV plus the relevant HLA, and cumulative public TCR beta family frequency identified them.

The receptor's source is a human donor in good health (CMV status not recorded). Some clones in this sample may be carry-over from other donors' samples. Sequenced sample: PBMCs. V is TRBV24-1 and J is TRBJ2-5; the D gene could be TRBD1 or TRBD2 (5 bases each). The CDR3 loop is CATSDVGVGETQYF. The CDR3 nucleotides are TGTGCCACCAGTGATGTGGGGGTTGGAGAGACCCAGTACTTC.